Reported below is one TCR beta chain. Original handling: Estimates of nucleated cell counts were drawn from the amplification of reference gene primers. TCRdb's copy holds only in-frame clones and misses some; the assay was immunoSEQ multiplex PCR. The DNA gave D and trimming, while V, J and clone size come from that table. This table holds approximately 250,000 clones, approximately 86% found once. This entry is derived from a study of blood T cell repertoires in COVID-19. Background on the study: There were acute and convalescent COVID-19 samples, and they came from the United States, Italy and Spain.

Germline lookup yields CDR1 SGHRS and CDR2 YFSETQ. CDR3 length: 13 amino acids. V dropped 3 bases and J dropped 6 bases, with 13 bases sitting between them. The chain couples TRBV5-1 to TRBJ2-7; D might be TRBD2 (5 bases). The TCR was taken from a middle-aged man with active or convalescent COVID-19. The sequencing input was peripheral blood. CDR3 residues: CASSSPGSSEQYF. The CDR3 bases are TGCGCCAGCAGCTCCCCGGGGTCAAGCGAGCAGTACTTC.